Listed here are 18 T cell receptor beta chains from one sample, sequenced in a study of cytomegalovirus exposure and HLA in healthy donors. With 60 Vbeta and 13 Jbeta primers, the PCR was carried out. Produced via immunoSEQ multiplex PCR; TCRdb's table is partial and in-frame only. Of 90,000 to 100,000 clones listed, about 80% are singletons. The specimen sequenced was PBMCs. The origin of the receptors is a man between 35 and 55 years old in good health and CMV-seronegative.

The chain has TRBV15 and TRBJ2-5; TRBD2 might be the D (7 bases). The CDR3 is 16 amino acids. Germline V gene lookup returns CDR1 LNHNV and CDR2 YYDKDF (reference sequence). V was pared by 1 base and J by 4 bases, with 16 bases between. The CDR3 loop reads CATSRANGGGGETQYF. DNA for the CDR3: TGTGCCACCAGCAGAGCAAATGGGGGAGGGGGAGAGACCCAGTACTTC. The entire variable domain, with the rest obtained from reference TRBV15 and TRBJ2-5, is as follows: DAMVIQNPRYQVTQFGKPVTLSCSQTLNHNVMYWYQQKSSQAPKLLFHYYDKDFNNEADTPDNFQSRRPNTSFCFLDIRSPGLGDTAMYLCATSRANGGGGETQYFGPGTRLLVL.

The chain recombines TRBV15 with TRBJ1-3; D uncertain. This CDR3 is built from 16 residues. The germline V gene encodes CDR1 LNHNV and CDR2 YYDKDF (reference sequence). V dropped 0 bases and J dropped 4 bases, with 13 bases sitting between them. In nucleotides, the CDR3 is TGTGCCACCAGCAGAGATGCGGCTTACGGGGGAAACACCATATATTTT. Amino acids: CATSRDAAYGGNTIYF. Together with reference TRBV15 and TRBJ1-3, the CDR3 gives the full variable domain: DAMVIQNPRYQVTQFGKPVTLSCSQTLNHNVMYWYQQKSSQAPKLLFHYYDKDFNNEADTPDNFQSRRPNTSFCFLDIRSPGLGDTAMYLCATSRDAAYGGNTIYFGEGSWLTVV.

This rearrangement joins TRBV27 to TRBJ2-3; tentatively, D is TRBD2 (6 bases). Germline V gives CDR1 MNHEY, CDR2 SMNVEV (reference sequence). The CDR3 has 13 amino acids. Trimming removed 8 bases at V and 3 bases at J, with 12 bases between. CDR3 in amino acids: CASLSGRTDTQYF. The CDR3, as DNA: TGTGCCAGCCTCTCTGGGAGGACAGATACGCAGTATTTT.

This chain links TRBV30 with TRBJ2-5; D gene uncertain. Germline V gene lookup returns CDR1 GTSNPN and CDR2 SVGIG (reference sequence). Trimming took off 0 bases at V and 2 bases at J, with 7 bases between the two ends. The length of the CDR3 is 13 residues. In DNA form, the CDR3 reads TGTGCCTGGAGTGTACAGTTACAAGAGACCCAGTACTTC. This encodes CAWSVQLQETQYF.

This clone has only a few counts. The V call is TRBV29-1, the J call TRBJ1-1, with TRBD1 as a possible D gene (5 bases). Germline values: CDR1 SQVTM, CDR2 ANQGSEA. V lost 3 bases and J 11 bases, leaving 19 bases between the germline ends. CDR3 size: 13 residues. CDR3 in DNA: TGCAGCGTTGAGAGGGGCGCGGGGCAGAGTGCTTTCTTT. Protein product: CSVERGAGQSAFF.

The chain links TRBV5-1 to TRBJ2-7; D not certain. The CDR3 contains 14 residues. Germline V gene data show CDR1 as SGHRS and CDR2 as YFSETQ. Trimming pared 2 bases from V and 5 bases from J, leaving 14 bases between. CDR3 DNA: TGCGCCAGCAGCTTTGTGGGCGTCGTAGACGAGCAGTACTTC. Amino acid sequence: CASSFVGVVDEQYF.

The genes are TRBV28 and TRBJ2-7, with a weak D call TRBD2 (5 bases). Germline V gives CDR1 MDHEN, CDR2 SYDVKM. This CDR3 has 13 residues. V was trimmed by 3 bases and J by 1 base, leaving 7 bases between them. CDR3 in DNA: TGTGCCAGCAGTTTTCCGGGGTCCTACGAGCAGTACTTC. Translation: CASSFPGSYEQYF.

This clone was seen a single time. The J gene is TRBJ2-1, the V gene TRBV27; 13 nucleotides agree with TRBD2. CDR3 size: 16 residues. V lost 2 bases, J lost 9 bases, and 7 bases stayed unmatched. Germline CDR1 and CDR2: MNHEY and SMNVEV (reference sequence). The DNA for the CDR3 is TGTGCCAGCAGTTTAGAACTAGCGGGAGGGCCGGTTGAGCAGTTCTTC. As protein: CASSLELAGGPVEQFF.

The chain is built from TRBV7-2 and TRBJ1-6, with a possible D match to TRBD1 (5 bases). This CDR3 is built from 15 residues. Germline lookup yields CDR1 SGHTA and CDR2 FQGNSA. Trimming took 5 bases from V and 10 from J, leaving 18 bases between them. The CDR3 DNA is TGTGCCAGCAGCGCCGACAGCGCTAGGCACTCACCCCTCCACTTT. This codes for CASSADSARHSPLHF.

The chain is built from TRBV29-1 and TRBJ2-3; 9 bases are a match to TRBD2. V dropped 4 bases and J dropped 6; count of bases not matched to a gene: 8. Germline assignment: CDR1 SQVTM and CDR2 ANQGSEA. This CDR3 has 14 amino acids. Here the CDR3 DNA reads TGCAGCGTTGTAGGCGGGGGGGCCCTTGATACGCAGTATTTT. Protein: CSVVGGGALDTQYF.

The chain joins TRBV4-3 to TRBJ1-3; TRBD1 matches 7 bases. Germline V gives CDR1 LGHNA, CDR2 YSLEER. V dropped 3 bases and J dropped 2; count of bases not matched to a gene: 4. The CDR3 spans 15 residues. The CDR3 region is CASSQGTGAGNTIYF. The CDR3 DNA follows: TGCGCCAGCAGCCAGGGTACAGGGGCTGGAAACACCATATATTTT.

V is TRBV7-2 and J is TRBJ1-3; D may be TRBD1 (5 bases). Per germline, CDR1 SGHTA and CDR2 FQGNSA. Trimming left V 8 bases short and J 1 base short, with 12 bases between. The CDR3 has 14 residues. The CDR3 region is CASRATGSGNTIYF. Written as DNA, the CDR3 is TGTGCCAGCCGGGCTACAGGTTCTGGAAACACCATATATTTT.

This chain joins TRBV7-8 and TRBJ2-6; 7 nucleotides match TRBD1. The CDR3 is 17 residues long. Per the germline V gene, CDR1 is SGHVS and CDR2 is FQNEAQ. Trimming removed 5 bases from V and 0 bases from J; junction bases left unmatched: 7. This CDR3 is CASSKRTGHSGANVLTF. CDR3 DNA: TGTGCCAGCAGCAAAAGGACAGGCCACTCTGGGGCCAACGTCCTGACTTTC.

In this sample, this clone turned up once. The J gene is TRBJ2-2, the V gene TRBV30, with TRBD2 matching over 12 bases. Germline CDR1 reads GTSNPN; CDR2 reads SVGIG (reference sequence). V lost 0 bases and J lost 5; bases outside the gene matches: 7. The CDR3 consists of 17 residues. The CDR3 spells CAWSVPTSGRKTGELFF. In nucleotides, the CDR3 is TGTGCCTGGAGTGTACCAACTAGCGGGAGGAAGACCGGGGAGCTGTTTTTT. Combining the CDR3 with reference TRBV30 and TRBJ2-2 gives the whole variable domain SQTIHQWPATLVQPVGSPLSLECTVEGTSNPNLYWYRQAAGRGLQLLFYSVGIGQISSEVPQNLSASRPQDRQFILSSKKLLLSDSGFYLCAWSVPTSGRKTGELFFGEGSRLTVL.

The CDR3 bases are TGTGCCAGCAGCCCCCCCCGCGGGACGTTAGGCTCCTACAATGAGCAGTTCTTC. The encoded protein is CASSPPRGTLGSYNEQFF. The V call is TRBV9, the J call TRBJ2-1, with D possibly matching TRBD2 (6 bases). The length of the CDR3 is 18 residues. V was clipped by 4 bases and J by 0 bases, with 20 bases between them. The germline gives CDR1 SGDLS, CDR2 YYNGEE.

This sequence joins TRBV9 and TRBJ2-5; no clear D gene. CDR1 is SGDLS and CDR2 is YYNGEE in the germline V gene. This CDR3 region has 13 residues. The ends were cut back, 2 bases at V and 0 bases at J, with 5 bases in the middle. The CDR3 here is CASSVSYQETQYF. The CDR3 bases are TGTGCCAGCAGCGTGAGTTACCAAGAGACCCAGTACTTC. Full variable domain (missing parts from reference TRBV9 and TRBJ2-5): DSGVTQTPKHLITATGQRVTLRCSPRSGDLSVYWYQQSLDQGLQFLIQYYNGEERAKGNILERFSAQQFPDLHSELNLSSLELGDSALYFCASSVSYQETQYFGPGTRLLVL.

This clone occurred a few times. The chain couples TRBV5-1 to TRBJ2-7; TRBD2 might be the D (6 bases). Germline values: CDR1 SGHRS, CDR2 YFSETQ. The CDR3 covers 14 residues. V dropped 0 bases and J dropped 4 bases, with 11 bases sitting between them. The CDR3 here is CASSLEGAGYEQYF. The CDR3 region has the DNA TGCGCCAGCAGCTTGGAAGGGGCGGGGTACGAGCAGTACTTC.

This clone has just a few counts. The chain joins TRBV5-1 to TRBJ2-2; TRBD1 aligns across 7 bases. V lost 0 bases to trimming and J lost 6 bases; unmatched junction nucleotides: 2. This CDR3 contains 14 residues. Germline loops: CDR1 SGHRS, CDR2 YFSETQ. The CDR3 region is CASSLGQGAGELFF. CDR3 DNA sequence: TGCGCCAGCAGCTTGGGGCAGGGGGCCGGGGAGCTGTTTTTT.